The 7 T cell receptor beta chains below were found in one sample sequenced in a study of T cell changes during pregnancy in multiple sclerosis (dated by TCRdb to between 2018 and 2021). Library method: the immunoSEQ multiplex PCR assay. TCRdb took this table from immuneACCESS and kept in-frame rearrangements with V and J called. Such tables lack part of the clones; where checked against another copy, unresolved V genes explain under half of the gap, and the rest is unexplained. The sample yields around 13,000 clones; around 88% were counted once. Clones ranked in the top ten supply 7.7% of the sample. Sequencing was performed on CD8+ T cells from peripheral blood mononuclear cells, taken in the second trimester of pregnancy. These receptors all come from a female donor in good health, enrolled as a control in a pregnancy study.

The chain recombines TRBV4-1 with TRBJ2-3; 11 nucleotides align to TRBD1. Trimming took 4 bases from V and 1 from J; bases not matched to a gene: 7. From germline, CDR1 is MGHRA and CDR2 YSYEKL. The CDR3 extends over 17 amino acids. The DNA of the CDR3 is TGCGCCAGCAGCCCAGGACAGGGGGCACCGCGCACAGATACGCAGTATTTT. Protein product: CASSPGQGAPRTDTQYF.

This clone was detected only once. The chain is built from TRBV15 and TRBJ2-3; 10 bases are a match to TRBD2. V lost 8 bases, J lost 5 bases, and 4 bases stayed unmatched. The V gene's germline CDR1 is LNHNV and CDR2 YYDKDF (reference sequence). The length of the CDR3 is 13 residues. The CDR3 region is CATSERGGDTQYF. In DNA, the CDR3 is TGTGCCACCTCGGAGCGGGGGGGAGATACGCAGTATTTT.

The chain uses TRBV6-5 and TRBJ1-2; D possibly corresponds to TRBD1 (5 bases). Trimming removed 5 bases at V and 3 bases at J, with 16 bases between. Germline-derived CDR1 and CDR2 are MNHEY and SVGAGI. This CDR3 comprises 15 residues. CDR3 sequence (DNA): TGTGCCAGCAGTCTCCGAGGAGGGGTCTACTATGGCTACACCTTC. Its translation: CASSLRGGVYYGYTF.

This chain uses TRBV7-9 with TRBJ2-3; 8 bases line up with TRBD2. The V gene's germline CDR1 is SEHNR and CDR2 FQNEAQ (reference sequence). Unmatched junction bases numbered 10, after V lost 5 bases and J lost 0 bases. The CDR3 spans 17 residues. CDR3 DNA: TGTGCCAGCAGCCCTCGGGGGGGCAGCCCTAGCACAGATACGCAGTATTTT. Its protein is CASSPRGGSPSTDTQYF.

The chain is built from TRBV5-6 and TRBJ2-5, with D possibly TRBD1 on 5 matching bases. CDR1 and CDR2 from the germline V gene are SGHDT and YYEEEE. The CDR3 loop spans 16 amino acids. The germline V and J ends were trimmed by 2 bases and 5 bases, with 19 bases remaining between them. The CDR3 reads CASSLSSGNWMETQYF. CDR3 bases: TGTGCCAGCAGCTTAAGTTCAGGGAACTGGATGGAGACCCAGTACTTC.

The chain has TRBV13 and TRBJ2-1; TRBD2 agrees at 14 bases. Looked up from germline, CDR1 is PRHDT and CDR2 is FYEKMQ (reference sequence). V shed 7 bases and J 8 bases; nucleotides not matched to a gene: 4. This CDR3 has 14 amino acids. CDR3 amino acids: CASNGLAGGDEQFF. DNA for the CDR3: TGTGCCAGCAACGGACTAGCGGGGGGCGATGAGCAGTTCTTC.

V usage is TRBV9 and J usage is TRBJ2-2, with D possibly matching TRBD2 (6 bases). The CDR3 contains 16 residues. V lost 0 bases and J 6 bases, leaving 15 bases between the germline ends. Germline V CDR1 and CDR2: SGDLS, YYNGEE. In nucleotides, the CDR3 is TGTGCCAGCAGCGTAGGGGGGACTCCAGTATCCGGGGAGCTGTTTTTT. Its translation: CASSVGGTPVSGELFF.